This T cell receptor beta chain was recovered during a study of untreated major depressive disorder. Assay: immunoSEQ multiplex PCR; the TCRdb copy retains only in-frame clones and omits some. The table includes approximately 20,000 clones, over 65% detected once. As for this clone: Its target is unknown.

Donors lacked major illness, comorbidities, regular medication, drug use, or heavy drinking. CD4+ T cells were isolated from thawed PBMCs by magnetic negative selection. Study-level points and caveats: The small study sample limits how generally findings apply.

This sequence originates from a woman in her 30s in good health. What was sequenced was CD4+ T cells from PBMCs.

This chain's CDR3 is CSVGPGGLYEQYF. The CDR3 DNA reads TGCAGCGTTGGGCCGGGAGGGCTGTACGAGCAGTACTTC. This chain connects TRBV29-1 to TRBJ2-7, with TRBD2 matching over 8 bases. The J segment lost 4 bases and the V segment lost 4 bases, leaving 6 bases of the junction unmatched. The CDR3 sequence is 13 residues long. CDR1 is SQVTM and CDR2 is ANQGSEA in the germline V gene.